The 27 T cell receptor beta chains in this list originate from one sample, sequenced in a study of CD8+CD57+ T cells in acquired aplastic anemia. Genomic DNA served as template for TCR beta VDJ and CDR3 profiling. MiXCR was run by TCRdb on the reads, yielding one entry per CDR3 protein. The sample lists fewer than 250,000 distinct CDR3 sequences; around 50% were seen once. Input material: sorted CD4+, CD8+, or CD8+CD57+ T cells (not recorded which) from PBMCs. The receptors were sampled from a human donor in good health, serving as a control.

V is TRBV10-3 and J is TRBJ1-6; D is perhaps TRBD1 (5 bases). Germline CDR1 ENHRY, CDR2 SYGVKD. The V gene lost 11 bases and the J gene lost 9 bases, with 14 bases spanning the gap. The CDR3 is 12 amino acids. The CDR3 loop reads CAVAGEGSPLHF. The CDR3 DNA is TGTGCCGTCGCGGGGGAGGGTTCACCCCTCCACTTT.

In this sample, this clonotype turned up many times. This chain connects TRBV7-3 to TRBJ2-5; 7 bases align to TRBD2. The junction had 8 bases not matched to a gene; V was cut back by 5 bases and J by 5 bases. This CDR3 has 14 amino acids. Germline lookup yields CDR1 SGHTA and CDR2 FQGTGA. The chain's CDR3 is CASSINGGGETQYF. In DNA, the CDR3 is TGTGCCAGCAGCATTAATGGGGGGGGGGAGACCCAGTACTTC.

This sequence joins TRBV12-3 or TRBV12-4 and TRBJ2-3, with D hard to call. The CDR3 is made up of 15 amino acids. V gave up 2 bases and J gave up 2 bases, with 11 bases separating them. The chain's CDR3 is CASSLWSENTDTQYF. The CDR3 DNA reads TGTGCCAGCAGTTTATGGTCAGAAAACACAGATACGCAGTATTTT.

Only a few counts were recorded for this clonotype. This chain links TRBV20-1 with TRBJ2-7, with D possibly being TRBD2 (5 bases). The germline gives CDR1 DFQATT, CDR2 SNEGSKA (reference sequence). The CDR3 totals 11 residues. V was clipped by 3 bases and J by 7 bases, with 10 bases between them. DNA for the CDR3: TGCAGTGCTAGGCTGACGGGGGAGCAGTACTTC. Its protein product is CSARLTGEQYF.

This clonotype was detected only a few times. Since a much larger clone is just one base distant, this may be a read error. The genes are TRBV6-5 and TRBJ1-5; no firm D call. The CDR3 runs 12 residues. Germline V CDR1 and CDR2: MNHEY, SVGAGI. Trimming took 3 bases from V and 15 from J, leaving 15 bases between them. Here the CDR3 reads CASSYGRLCRHF. Here the CDR3 DNA reads TGTGCCAGCAGTTATGGGCGACTCTGTAGGCATTTT.

The chain employs TRBV15 and TRBJ1-2; TRBD1 agrees at 7 bases. Germline CDR1 and CDR2: LNHNV and YYDKDF (reference sequence). This CDR3 spans 15 amino acids. V lost 2 bases, J lost 3 bases, and 6 bases stayed unmatched. CDR3 protein: CATSRPGTADYGYTF. For the CDR3, the DNA is TGTGCCACCAGCAGACCCGGGACAGCAGACTATGGCTACACCTTC.

This clonotype was recorded many times. This chain connects TRBV6-2 or TRBV6-3 to TRBJ2-3; perhaps TRBD2 as D (6 bases). Trimming left V 7 bases short and J 1 base short, with 9 bases between. This CDR3 contains 13 residues. CDR1 MNHEY and CDR2 SVGEGT come from the germline V gene. The chain's CDR3 is CASTLAGTDTQYF. In DNA form, the CDR3 reads TGTGCCAGCACATTAGCGGGCACAGATACGCAGTATTTT.

The V gene is TRBV15, the J gene TRBJ2-7, with D perhaps TRBD2 (5 bases). CDR3 length: 15 amino acids. Trimming pared 0 bases from V and 7 bases from J, leaving 16 bases between. CDR1 and CDR2 (germline): LNHNV, YYDKDF (reference sequence). The CDR3 DNA sequence: TGTGCCACCAGCAGAGATACGGAAACGGAGCGGGAGCAGTACTTC. As protein: CATSRDTETEREQYF.

V is TRBV29-1 and J is TRBJ1-1; 8 bases line up with TRBD1. From germline, CDR1 is SQVTM and CDR2 ANQGSEA. Germline trimming cut 7 bases from V and 6 bases from J; bases unmatched to any gene: 7. The CDR3 loop spans 12 amino acids. CDR3 nucleotide sequence: TGCAGCGAACCGGACAGGGACCCTGAAGCTTTCTTT. Encoded protein: CSEPDRDPEAFF.

Comments on this clonotype: The junction does not match germline at one end; this may be a read error. The J gene is TRBJ2-7, the V gene TRBV6-5, with 7 nucleotides matching TRBD1. The CDR3 has 14 amino acids. Looked up from germline, CDR1 is MNHEY and CDR2 is SVGAGI. In DNA, the CDR3 is TGTGCCAGCAGCCCCGGGACAGTCTCCTACGCGCAGTACTTC. Residues: CASSPGTVSYAQYF.

CDR3 bases: TGTGCCAGCAGCTTAAGGGGAGCCACCAACTACGAGCAGTACTTC. Its protein product is CASSLRGATNYEQYF. The chain combines TRBV5-5 with TRBJ2-7; D could derive from TRBD1 or TRBD2 (5 bases each). V was shortened by 2 bases and J by 3 bases, with 15 bases between the two germline ends. CDR3 size: 15 residues. Germline CDR1 is SGHKS and CDR2 is YYEKEE (reference sequence).

The chain employs TRBV29-1 and TRBJ2-5; TRBD1 is a possible D gene (6 bases). V lost 6 bases and J lost 1, with 9 bases in between. The CDR3 is 12 amino acids. Germline V gene sequence: CDR1 SQVTM, CDR2 ANQGSEA. CDR3 protein: CSVGQIQETQYF. CDR3 bases: TGCAGCGTAGGACAGATCCAAGAGACCCAGTACTTC. Full variable domain (rest looked up from reference TRBV29-1 and TRBJ2-5): SAVISQKPSRDICQRGTSLTIQCQVDSQVTMMFWYRQQPGQSLTLIATANQGSEATYESGFVIDKFPISRPNLTFSTLTVSNMSPEDSSIYLCSVGQIQETQYFGPGTRLLVL.

J is TRBJ2-7 and V is TRBV7-9; D remains ambiguous. Trimming shortened V by 1 base and J by 4 bases, and 8 bases separated the two germline ends. This CDR3 is 13 amino acids long. Per the germline V gene, CDR1 is SEHNR and CDR2 is FQNEAQ (reference sequence). The CDR3 nucleotides read TGTGCCAGCAGCTTAGGACACCTTTACGAGCAGTACTTC. It yields the protein CASSLGHLYEQYF.

At least ten counts were recorded for this clonotype. J is TRBJ2-3 and V is TRBV29-1; D unresolved. Germline lookup yields CDR1 SQVTM and CDR2 ANQGSEA. V lost 6 bases, J lost 4 bases, and 14 bases lay in between. This CDR3 is built from 13 residues. The chain's CDR3 is CSVIIPPADTQYF. The DNA for the CDR3 is TGCAGCGTCATCATTCCCCCCGCAGATACGCAGTATTTT.

The rearrangement links TRBV29-1 to TRBJ1-5; 8 positions match TRBD1. CDR1 and CDR2 (germline): SQVTM, ANQGSEA. The CDR3 runs 12 residues. Trimming cost V 5 bases and J 6 bases; bases outside gene matches: 3. The DNA of the CDR3 is TGCAGCGTTAGGACAGGGATTCAGCCCCAGCATTTT. Translation: CSVRTGIQPQHF.

The chain recombines TRBV19 with TRBJ2-1, with D maybe TRBD1 (6 bases). The CDR3 sequence is 16 residues long. Germline CDR1 LNHDA, CDR2 SQIVND (reference sequence). The V end lost 6 bases, the J end lost 6 bases, and 21 bases lay between the germline ends. Written as DNA, the CDR3 is TGTGCCAGTAGCAAACAGGGTCCCAGTTTGGGCAATGAGCAGTTCTTC. This translates into CASSKQGPSLGNEQFF.

V is TRBV5-7 and J is TRBJ2-7; either TRBD1 or TRBD2 may fit D (6 bases each). TRBV5-7 is treated as an ORF (open reading frame) with a function not yet certain. V shed 0 bases and J shed 3 bases, with 13 bases lying between them. CDR3 length: 15 residues. CDR3 in amino acids: CASSLGGAGCYEQYV. CDR3 DNA: TGTGCCAGCAGCTTGGGGGGGGCAGGCTGCTACGAGCAGTACGTC.

The chain carries TRBV7-2 and TRBJ2-7, with 7 bases identical to TRBD1. The CDR3 totals 14 residues. Losses at the gene ends were 2 bases for V and 3 bases for J; bases not matched to a gene: 4. Per the germline V gene, CDR1 is SGHTA and CDR2 is FQGNSA. CDR3 coding DNA: TGTGCCAGCAGCTTATCGACAGGGAACTACGAGCAGTACTTC. Its translation: CASSLSTGNYEQYF. Combining the CDR3 with reference TRBV7-2 and TRBJ2-7 gives the whole variable domain GAGVSQSPSNKVTEKGKDVELRCDPISGHTALYWYRQSLGQGLEFLIYFQGNSAPDKSGLPSDRFSAERTGGSVSTLTIQRTQQEDSAVYLCASSLSTGNYEQYFGPGTRLTVT.

The sample holds many counts of this clonotype. V usage is TRBV5-6 and J usage is TRBJ2-7; D tentatively reads TRBD1 or TRBD2 (5 bases each). The germline CDR1 and CDR2 sequences are SGHDT and YYEEEE. V was pared by 2 bases and J by 3 bases, with 12 bases between. This CDR3 is built from 14 residues. CDR3 DNA sequence: TGTGCCAGCAGCTTTCGGGACCAGGGCTACGAGCAGTACTTC. This gives the protein CASSFRDQGYEQYF. The entire variable domain, with the rest obtained from reference TRBV5-6 and TRBJ2-7, is as follows: DAGVTQSPTHLIKTRGQQVTLRCSPKSGHDTVSWYQQALGQGPQFIFQYYEEEERQRGNFPDRFSGHQFPNYSSELNVNALLLGDSALYLCASSFRDQGYEQYFGPGTRLTVT.

V is TRBV19 and J is TRBJ1-1; a weak D match, TRBD1 (5 bases). Germline V gene lookup returns CDR1 LNHDA and CDR2 SQIVND (reference sequence). The V end lost 5 bases, the J end lost 7 bases, and 17 bases lay between the germline ends. This CDR3 is 14 amino acids long. The CDR3, as DNA: TGTGCCAGTAGTGGCCGGGACTTAACCCGTGAAGCTTTCTTT. Amino acids: CASSGRDLTREAFF. Looking up the rest from reference TRBV19 and TRBJ1-1 gives the full variable domain: DGGITQSPKYLFRKEGQNVTLSCEQNLNHDAMYWYRQDPGQGLRLIYYSQIVNDFQKGDIAEGYSVSREKKESFPLTVTSAQKNPTAFYLCASSGRDLTREAFFGQGTRLTVV.

The J gene is TRBJ2-5, the V gene TRBV20-1; D gene uncertain. The CDR3 runs to 12 residues. Trimming removed 0 bases from V and 0 bases from J, with 2 bases in between. Germline V lookup: CDR1 DFQATT, CDR2 SNEGSKA (reference sequence). For the CDR3, the DNA is TGCAGTGCTAGAGACCACCAAGAGACCCAGTACTTC. It is translated as CSARDHQETQYF.

This clonotype was recorded many times. The chain combines TRBV6-6 with TRBJ1-1; D gene uncertain. With 2 bases removed from V and 2 bases from J, the gap between germline ends came to 9 bases. CDR3 length equals 14 residues. From germline, CDR1 is MNHNY and CDR2 SVGAGI (reference sequence). This CDR3 is CASSYLSGNTEAFF. In nucleotides, the CDR3 is TGTGCCAGCAGTTACCTTTCAGGTAACACTGAAGCTTTCTTT.

This chain links TRBV7-6 with TRBJ2-5; 7 bases agree with TRBD1. The CDR3 totals 18 residues. Germline trimming cut 0 bases from V and 5 bases from J; bases unmatched to any gene: 15. CDR1 SGHVS and CDR2 FNYEAQ come from the germline V gene. The CDR3 DNA reads TGTGCCAGCAGCTTAGCACCGACCGCAGGGGGTTCAGGGGAGACCCAGTACTTC. Amino acid sequence: CASSLAPTAGGSGETQYF.

In this sample, this clonotype turned up many times. The gene calls are TRBV7-2 and TRBJ2-3; TRBD2 agrees at 12 bases. The V gene's germline CDR1 is SGHTA and CDR2 FQGNSA. The J segment lost 6 bases and the V segment lost 1 base, leaving 5 bases of the junction unmatched. The CDR3 extends over 16 amino acids. This chain's CDR3 is CASSLVASGGGDTQYF. The DNA of the CDR3 is TGTGCCAGCAGCTTAGTCGCTAGCGGGGGGGGGGATACGCAGTATTTT. Filled out from reference TRBV7-2 and TRBJ2-3, the complete variable domain reads GAGVSQSPSNKVTEKGKDVELRCDPISGHTALYWYRQSLGQGLEFLIYFQGNSAPDKSGLPSDRFSAERTGGSVSTLTIQRTQQEDSAVYLCASSLVASGGGDTQYFGPGTRLTVL.

This chain links TRBV15 with TRBJ2-1; tentative D call: TRBD2 (6 bases). The CDR3 is made up of 18 amino acids. Trimming left V 5 bases short and J 0 bases short, with 20 bases between. CDR1 is LNHNV and CDR2 is YYDKDF in the germline V gene (reference sequence). The CDR3 loop is CATSGMLAPILSYNEQFF. For the CDR3, the DNA is TGTGCCACCAGCGGCATGCTAGCGCCTATCCTCTCCTACAATGAGCAGTTCTTC.

V and J are TRBV11-2 and TRBJ1-1, with D maybe TRBD1 (5 bases). Germline CDR1 SGHAT, CDR2 FQNNGV. The ends were cut back, 4 bases at V and 7 bases at J, with 13 bases in the middle. The CDR3 runs to 13 residues. The DNA for the CDR3 is TGTGCCAGCAGCTCAGGGAGCCGATTTGAAGCTTTCTTT. Encoded protein: CASSSGSRFEAFF.

This clonotype was detected many times. The rearrangement links TRBV4-1 to TRBJ1-2; 8 bases agree with TRBD1. Germline V CDR1 and CDR2: MGHRA, YSYEKL. V gave up 7 bases and J gave up 4 bases; unmatched junction bases: 11. This CDR3 is built from 15 residues. The CDR3 sequence is CASTRGPGGSYGYTF. The CDR3 DNA follows: TGCGCCAGCACCCGGGGCCCAGGGGGCAGCTATGGCTACACCTTC.